This TCR beta chain was captured in a study of cytomegalovirus exposure and HLA in healthy donors. For the study at large: Across 350 to 500 genotyped donors, 65% to 90% landed in the Caucasian-associated ancestry cluster.

The study ran its PCR with 60 Vbeta and 13 Jbeta primers. Some clones are missing from TCRdb's copy, which holds only in-frame ones; the method was immunoSEQ multiplex PCR. The sample lists over 80,000 clones, around 81% occurring once. Of note for this clone: Its antigen is still unknown.

Whole-study findings and limits: Trimming of TCR beta V- and J-genes showed a link, identified in a later analysis, to a missense DCLRE1C variant. Diagnosis of cytomegalovirus status made by the classifier reportedly showed high specificity and sensitivity. A highly shared variant cluster was judged a likely technical artifact.

The sequencing input was PBMCs. The sequence derives from a man aged 40-50 years in good health and CMV-seropositive.

Written as DNA, the CDR3 is TGTGCCACCAGCAGAGATCGTTGGGGGCAGAACTATGGCTACACCTTC. It translates to CATSRDRWGQNYGYTF. The rearrangement links TRBV15 to TRBJ1-2, with a tentative D call TRBD1 (6 bases). Per the germline V gene, CDR1 is LNHNV and CDR2 is YYDKDF (reference sequence). This CDR3 comprises 16 residues. V was clipped by 0 bases and J by 2 bases, with 13 bases between them.